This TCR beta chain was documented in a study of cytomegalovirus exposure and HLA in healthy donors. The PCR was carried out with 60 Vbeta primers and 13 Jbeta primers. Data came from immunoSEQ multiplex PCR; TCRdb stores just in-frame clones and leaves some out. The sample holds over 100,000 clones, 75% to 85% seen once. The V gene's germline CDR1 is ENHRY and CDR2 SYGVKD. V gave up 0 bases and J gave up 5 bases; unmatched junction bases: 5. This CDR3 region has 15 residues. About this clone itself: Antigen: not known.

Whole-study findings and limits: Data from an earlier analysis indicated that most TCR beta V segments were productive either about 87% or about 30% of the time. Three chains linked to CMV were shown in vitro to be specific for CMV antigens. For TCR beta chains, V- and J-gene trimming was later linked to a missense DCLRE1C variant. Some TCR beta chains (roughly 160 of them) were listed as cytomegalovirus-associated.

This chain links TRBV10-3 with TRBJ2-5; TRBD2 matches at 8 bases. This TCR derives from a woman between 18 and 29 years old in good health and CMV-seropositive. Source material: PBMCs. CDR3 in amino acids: CAISESPSGGETQYF. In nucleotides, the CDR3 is TGTGCCATCAGTGAGTCCCCCTCGGGGGGGGAGACCCAGTACTTC.